The 14 T cell receptor beta chains below were found in one sample sequenced in a study of T cell clonality in common variable immunodeficiency. TCRdb keeps only in-frame clones here, not all; method: immunoSEQ multiplex PCR. The table records about 28,000 clones without singletons, the ten largest covering approximately 13%. What was sequenced was peripheral blood mononuclear cells. The receptors were gathered from a person aged 18 to 70 in good health.

Many counts were recorded for this clone. Read coverage stops 3 residues before the CDR3 terminus; the germline J gene supplies the remainder. This chain uses TRBV6-4 with TRBJ2-3; D ambiguous. In germline, CDR1 is MRHNA, CDR2 SNTAGT. Trimming cost V 0 bases and J 5 bases, with 6 bases left between them. The CDR3 spans 13 residues. CDR3 DNA (partial): TGTGCCAGCAGTGACTCGGCTTTAGATACG. Translation: CASSDSALDT. The full-length CDR3 reads as CASSDSALDTQYF.

This clone was counted a few times. The CDR3 loop reads CASSAGLFGTEAFF. Incomplete CDR3 DNA: TGTGCCAGCAGTGCGGGACTGTTCGGCACTGAA. The rearrangement joins TRBV6-1 to TRBJ1-1; D may be TRBD1 (5 bases). Read data end 3 residues before the CDR3 end; the end is taken from the germline J gene. V was clipped by 4 bases and J by 4 bases, with 13 bases between them. Germline V CDR1 and CDR2: MNHNS, SASEGT. The CDR3 has 14 amino acids.

In this sample, this clone turned up many times. From the germline J gene comes the end of the CDR3, since the read stops 3 residues before it. The rearrangement joins TRBV9 to TRBJ1-2; TRBD1 matches 8 bases. V trimming: 3 bases; J trimming: 6 bases; junction bases outside the gene matches: 16. CDR1 is SGDLS and CDR2 is YYNGEE in the germline V gene. The CDR3 loop spans 17 amino acids. The covered CDR3 bases are TGTGCCAGCAGCGCCCAGAGAGCAGGGGGCGCCCGAGATGGC. Its translation is CASSAQRAGGARDG. The entire CDR3 protein is CASSAQRAGGARDGYTF.

This clone was counted only a few times. This may be a read error, as it is one base from a much larger clone. The read stops 3 residues short of the end of the CDR3; the missing end is completed from the germline J gene. The V and J genes are TRBV5-6 and TRBJ2-5; D is unclear. The CDR3 is made up of 11 amino acids. The germline V gene has CDR1 SGHDT and CDR2 YYEEEE. Partial CDR3 DNA: TGTGCCAGCAGCTTCGTAGATACC. Its translation is CASSFVDT. The whole CDR3 region reads CASSFVDTQYF.

This clone was seen ten or more times. The read ends 3 residues early relative to the CDR3; the germline J gene fills the gap. The rearrangement links TRBV18 to TRBJ1-1; D might be TRBD1 (6 bases). Germline CDR1 KGHSH, CDR2 LQKENI. Trimming removed 5 bases at V and 1 base at J, with 8 bases between. This CDR3 has 13 residues. CDR3: CASSWGRNTEAFF. Partial CDR3 DNA: TGTGCCAGCTCATGGGGGCGGAACACTGAA.

This clone was detected a few times. The CDR3 end is not reached by the read, which stops 3 residues before it; the germline J gene fills it in. The chain combines TRBV19 with TRBJ2-2; the D is unclear. This CDR3 has 10 amino acids. CDR1 and CDR2 from the germline V gene are LNHDA and SQIVND (reference sequence). Incomplete CDR3 DNA: TGTGCCAGTGGTACGCTAAAG. Its protein product is CASGTLK. In full, the CDR3 reads CASGTLKLFF.

With respect to this clone: Read sequence stops 3 residues before the CDR3 end, and the germline J gene provides the missing end. This chain links TRBV19 with TRBJ1-2, with 7 bases aligning to TRBD1. Losses at the gene ends were 4 bases for V and 1 base for J; bases not matched to a gene: 12. The CDR3 loop spans 17 amino acids. Germline values: CDR1 LNHDA, CDR2 SQIVND (reference sequence). The DNA read from the CDR3 is TGTGCCAGTAGTACCGGGACAGTAGTTTCGGTTAACTATGGC. Its translation: CASSTGTVVSVNYG. The CDR3 as a whole reads CASSTGTVVSVNYGYTF.

This clone was recorded many times. The read comes to an end 3 residues before the CDR3 does, leaving the germline J gene to fill in the end. The rearrangement links TRBV6-2 or TRBV6-3 to TRBJ1-1, with D maybe TRBD1 (5 bases). The CDR3 runs 13 residues. CDR1 MNHEY and CDR2 SVGEGT come from the germline V gene. Deletions cut 5 bases from V and 4 bases from J, with 11 bases between. The CDR3 sequence is CASSPQGVTEAFF. The CDR3 DNA, read in part, is TGTGCCAGCAGTCCCCAGGGTGTCACTGAA.

This clone was seen many times. The CDR3 extends 3 residues past the end of the read, so its final part is completed from the germline J gene. The chain carries TRBV7-2 and TRBJ1-2, with unresolved D. Trimming stripped 2 bases from V and 5 bases from J, with 9 bases between. CDR3 length equals 13 residues. Germline loops: CDR1 SGHTA, CDR2 FQGNSA. CDR3 amino acids: CASSLMAAYGYTF. CDR3 DNA (partial): TGTGCCAGCAGCTTAATGGCAGCGTATGGC.

Ten or more counts support this clone. The read falls 3 residues short of the CDR3 end, and the missing part is taken from the germline J gene. V usage is TRBV20-1 and J usage is TRBJ2-1; D is perhaps TRBD2 (7 bases). Germline loops: CDR1 DFQATT, CDR2 SNEGSKA (reference sequence). The CDR3 loop spans 15 amino acids. The V and J ends lost 5 bases and 0 bases respectively, with 14 bases between them. The sequenced CDR3 bases are TGCAGTGCTCCCCGCGGGGGCCTCTCCTACAATGAG. It yields the protein CSAPRGGLSYNE. Given in full, the CDR3 is CSAPRGGLSYNEQFF.

Note on this clone: The CDR3 end falls 3 residues outside the read, so it is completed with the germline J gene. The chain has TRBV29-1 and TRBJ1-2, with D perhaps matching TRBD1 (5 bases). This CDR3 comprises 13 residues. V lost 0 bases and J lost 3, with 8 bases in between. Germline CDR1 is SQVTM and CDR2 is ANQGSEA. The CDR3 loop reads CSVEEGGDYGYTF. The DNA read from the CDR3 is TGCAGCGTTGAAGAAGGAGGGGACTATGGC. Combining the CDR3 with reference TRBV29-1 and TRBJ1-2 gives the whole variable domain SAVISQKPSRDICQRGTSLTIQCQVDSQVTMMFWYRQQPGQSLTLIATANQGSEATYESGFVIDKFPISRPNLTFSTLTVSNMSPEDSSIYLCSVEEGGDYGYTFGSGTRLTVV.

A note on this clone: The CDR3 extends 3 residues past the end of the read, so its final part is completed from the germline J gene. The J gene is TRBJ1-4, the V gene TRBV18; 7 bases map to TRBD1. Trimming removed 2 bases from V and 8 bases from J; junction bases left unmatched: 8. CDR1 is KGHSH, CDR2 LQKENI, per germline. This CDR3 is built from 15 residues. CDR3 protein: CASSPVGTAVEKLFF. The part of the CDR3 DNA that was read is TGTGCCAGCTCACCAGTCGGGACAGCCGTAGAAAAA.

This clone was detected many times. Read data end 3 residues before the CDR3 end; the end is taken from the germline J gene. The chain carries TRBV5-1 and TRBJ2-3; TRBD2 matches at 9 bases. CDR1 SGHRS and CDR2 YFSETQ come from the germline V gene. After removal of 0 bases from V and 4 bases from J, the junction contained 3 bases not matched to a gene. The CDR3 has 15 residues. The CDR3 is CASSLASGAPDTQYF. The CDR3 DNA, read in part, is TGCGCCAGCAGCTTGGCTAGCGGGGCCCCAGATACG.

Details on this clone: The read ends 3 residues before the CDR3 terminus; that terminus is restored from the germline J gene. The J gene is TRBJ2-5, the V gene TRBV10-3; 9 bases fit TRBD1. J was trimmed by 4 bases and V by 3 bases; bases with no gene match: 9. The germline gives CDR1 ENHRY, CDR2 SYGVKD. This CDR3 has 16 amino acids. The CDR3 loop is CAISDPTDRGRETQYF. The DNA read from the CDR3 is TGTGCCATCAGTGACCCCACGGACAGGGGTCGAGAGACC.